Below are 26 T cell receptor beta chains sequenced from a single sample in a study of cytomegalovirus exposure and HLA in healthy donors. The PCR had 60 Vbeta and 13 Jbeta primers. TCRdb keeps only in-frame clones here, not all; method: immunoSEQ multiplex PCR. The sample data list about 59,000 clones. Material: PBMCs. The source of these receptors is a man in his thirties or forties in good health and CMV-seropositive.

The genes are TRBV5-1 and TRBJ1-1, with TRBD1 as a possible D gene (6 bases). The CDR3 has 15 residues. V gave up 1 base and J gave up 4 bases, with 14 bases separating them. Germline V gene lookup returns CDR1 SGHRS and CDR2 YFSETQ. The chain's CDR3 is CASSLNREKRTEAFF. The CDR3, as DNA: TGCGCCAGCAGCTTGAACAGGGAAAAACGCACTGAAGCTTTCTTT.

The chain is built from TRBV6-5 and TRBJ2-2, with 9 bases matching TRBD1. After removal of 6 bases from V and 5 bases from J, the junction contained 4 bases not matched to a gene. Germline CDR1 is MNHEY and CDR2 is SVGAGI. CDR3 length equals 14 residues. The CDR3: CASRGQGLTGELFF. CDR3 coding DNA: TGTGCCAGCAGGGGACAGGGTCTGACCGGGGAGCTGTTTTTT.

The V and J genes are TRBV6-1 and TRBJ2-7; TRBD1 aligns across 8 bases. Germline values: CDR1 MNHNS, CDR2 SASEGT. This CDR3 has 14 amino acids. The trim removed 4 bases at V and 3 bases at J, leaving 5 bases unmatched. The CDR3 loop is CASSAAGQGYEQYF. The CDR3 DNA is TGTGCCAGCAGTGCCGCCGGACAGGGCTACGAGCAGTACTTC.

The chain has TRBV19 and TRBJ1-5; 7 bases match TRBD1. Germline V lookup: CDR1 LNHDA, CDR2 SQIVND (reference sequence). V lost 4 bases and J lost 0; bases outside the gene matches: 6. This CDR3 spans 16 amino acids. The CDR3 DNA follows: TGTGCCAGTAGTAAACAGGGGACCCGTAGCAATCAGCCCCAGCATTTT. Protein product: CASSKQGTRSNQPQHF.

The V gene is TRBV30, the J gene TRBJ1-1; perhaps TRBD1 as D (6 bases). The length of the CDR3 is 13 residues. Trimming removed 3 bases from V and 3 bases from J, with 11 bases in between. The germline V gene has CDR1 GTSNPN and CDR2 SVGIG (reference sequence). CDR3 DNA: TGTGCCTGGAGAGGGGGGGTTGACACTGAAGCTTTCTTT. Its protein product is CAWRGGVDTEAFF.

The CDR3 sequence is CATISLGQGQNTEAFF. The CDR3 DNA sequence: TGTGCCACCATTAGTCTGGGGCAGGGGCAGAACACTGAAGCTTTCTTT. The J gene is TRBJ1-1, the V gene TRBV15, with D possibly matching TRBD1 (6 bases). V lost 7 bases to trimming and J lost 1 base, with 19 bases between them. This CDR3 is 16 amino acids long. Germline V gives CDR1 LNHNV, CDR2 YYDKDF (reference sequence).

The CDR3 DNA sequence: TGTGCCAGCAGACCCAGCGGGAGTTCCAACGAGCAGTACTTC. Protein product: CASRPSGSSNEQYF. The rearrangement links TRBV6-6 to TRBJ2-7, with 8 bases fitting TRBD2. The CDR3 runs to 14 residues. The V segment lost 6 bases and the J segment 5 bases; nucleotides outside the gene matches: 9. Germline loops: CDR1 MNHNY, CDR2 SVGAGI (reference sequence).

The chain is built from TRBV13 and TRBJ2-1; 9 bases agree with TRBD1. The CDR3 has 15 residues. Germline V gene lookup returns CDR1 PRHDT and CDR2 FYEKMQ (reference sequence). V dropped 1 base and J dropped 5; count of bases not matched to a gene: 3. The CDR3 region is CASSLDRGRDNEQFF. For the CDR3, the DNA is TGTGCCAGCAGCTTAGACAGGGGGCGAGACAATGAGCAGTTCTTC.

The J gene is TRBJ2-1, the V gene TRBV5-1; D call uncertain. The germline V gene encodes CDR1 SGHRS and CDR2 YFSETQ. CDR3 length: 13 amino acids. The ends were cut back, 1 base at V and 5 bases at J, with 7 bases in the middle. CDR3 sequence reads: CASSLSTHNEQFF. The CDR3 nucleotides are TGCGCCAGCAGCTTGTCCACTCACAATGAGCAGTTCTTC.

The rearrangement links TRBV15 to TRBJ2-3; 7 bases agree with TRBD1. The J segment lost 2 bases and the V segment lost 3 bases, leaving 5 bases of the junction unmatched. CDR1 and CDR2 (germline): LNHNV, YYDKDF (reference sequence). The CDR3 covers 15 residues. The CDR3 region is CATSSAQGDTDTQYF. DNA for the CDR3: TGTGCCACCAGCAGTGCGCAGGGGGACACAGATACGCAGTATTTT.

The chain links TRBV5-1 to TRBJ1-1; the D gene is possibly TRBD1 (5 bases). This CDR3 has 14 amino acids. Between the trimmed V and J ends, which lost 2 bases and 3 bases, there was a span of 11 bases. Germline CDR1 and CDR2: SGHRS and YFSETQ. CDR3 residues: CASSFGGSDTEAFF. The CDR3 DNA reads as TGCGCCAGCAGCTTCGGGGGTTCCGACACTGAAGCTTTCTTT. Using reference TRBV5-1 and TRBJ1-1 for the parts outside the CDR3, the full variable domain is KAGVTQTPRYLIKTRGQQVTLSCSPISGHRSVSWYQQTPGQGLQFLFEYFSETQRNKGNFPGRFSGRQFSNSRSEMNVSTLELGDSALYLCASSFGGSDTEAFFGQGTRLTVV.

The V call is TRBV19, the J call TRBJ1-3; D is unclear. With 6 bases removed from V and 0 bases from J, the gap between germline ends came to 15 bases. The CDR3 sequence is 16 residues long. Germline V gene lookup returns CDR1 LNHDA and CDR2 SQIVND (reference sequence). CDR3 protein: CASSERTLSSGNTIYF. As DNA, the CDR3 is TGTGCCAGTAGCGAGAGAACGCTAAGCTCTGGAAACACCATATATTTT.

The chain has TRBV30 and TRBJ2-1; TRBD2 aligns across 12 bases. After removal of 5 bases from V and 5 bases from J, the junction contained 10 bases not matched to a gene. This CDR3 spans 16 amino acids. In germline, CDR1 is GTSNPN, CDR2 SVGIG (reference sequence). The CDR3 reads CAWVPGLAGSDNEQFF. CDR3 coding DNA: TGTGCCTGGGTCCCCGGACTAGCGGGATCCGACAATGAGCAGTTCTTC.

The chain has TRBV23-1 and TRBJ1-2; 8 bases line up with TRBD1. TRBV23-1 is an open reading frame, and its role is uncertain. J gave up 8 bases and V 1 base, and 9 bases lay outside the gene matches. There are 15 residues in the CDR3. CDR3 nucleotide sequence: TGCGCCAGCAGTCAATGGAGGACAGGGAGGAGAGGCTACACCTTC. Translating gives CASSQWRTGRRGYTF.

A word on this clone: Germline and junction disagree at one end, which may indicate a read error. The chain joins TRBV5-1 to TRBJ2-1, with 9 bases lining up with TRBD2. The CDR3 is made up of 24 amino acids. Germline V gene sequence: CDR1 SGHRS, CDR2 YFSETQ. The chain's CDR3 is CASSYSEGGISDSGGDFSDNEQFF. Here the CDR3 DNA reads TGCGCCAGCAGCTACTCAGAAGGGGGAATCTCGGATAGCGGGGGAGATTTCTCCGACAATGAGCAGTTCTTC.

V gene TRBV30 combines with J gene TRBJ1-1; weak D call: TRBD1 (5 bases). CDR3 size: 12 residues. The V gene lost 5 bases and the J gene lost 3 bases, with 10 bases spanning the gap. Germline V gene sequence: CDR1 GTSNPN, CDR2 SVGIG (reference sequence). In nucleotides, the CDR3 is TGTGCCTGGTTGGGGGGGTACACTGAAGCTTTCTTT. Amino acid sequence: CAWLGGYTEAFF.

This chain links TRBV11-2 with TRBJ2-7, with 7 positions matching TRBD2. The CDR3 consists of 13 residues. The V segment lost 4 bases and the J segment 6 bases; nucleotides outside the gene matches: 6. CDR1 and CDR2 from the germline V gene are SGHAT and FQNNGV. This CDR3 reads CASSSGEGTEQYF. The CDR3 nucleotides read TGTGCCAGCAGCTCGGGGGAGGGAACCGAGCAGTACTTC.

This chain uses TRBV7-9 with TRBJ1-2; perhaps TRBD1 as D (5 bases). This CDR3 has 12 residues. Per the germline V gene, CDR1 is SEHNR and CDR2 is FQNEAQ (reference sequence). V was pared by 2 bases and J by 9 bases, with 10 bases between. The CDR3 coding sequence is TGTGCCAGCAGCTTACAGGGATCTCGCTACACCTTC. Its translation is CASSLQGSRYTF.

The rearrangement links TRBV30 to TRBJ2-1; D is unresolved. The CDR3 covers 11 residues. Germline CDR1 reads GTSNPN; CDR2 reads SVGIG (reference sequence). V was pared by 3 bases and J by 6 bases, with 6 bases between. The DNA for the CDR3 is TGTGCCTGGAGCGAGTTCAATGAGCAGTTCTTC. Translation: CAWSEFNEQFF.

In the case of this clone: Other DNA variants within this sample encode the same CDR3. The chain joins TRBV18 to TRBJ1-2, with TRBD1 matching over 8 bases. CDR1 is KGHSH and CDR2 is LQKENI in the germline V gene. The CDR3 sequence is 13 residues long. V trimming: 4 bases; J trimming: 2 bases; junction bases outside the gene matches: 0. The CDR3 bases are TGTGCCAGCTCACGGGACAGGAACTATGGCTACACCTTC. Protein product: CASSRDRNYGYTF.

CDR3 amino acids: CASSLLGGNTEAFF. CDR3 bases: TGTGCCAGCAGCTTACTGGGGGGAAACACTGAAGCTTTCTTT. The V call is TRBV7-8, the J call TRBJ1-1; weak D call: TRBD1 (5 bases). CDR1 is SGHVS and CDR2 is FQNEAQ in the germline V gene. V was trimmed by 2 bases and J by 2 bases, leaving 9 bases between them. The CDR3 runs to 14 residues.

The chain uses TRBV5-1 and TRBJ1-2, with 12 bases fitting TRBD1. V was clipped by 0 bases and J by 7 bases; unmatched bases: 4. Germline V lookup: CDR1 SGHRS, CDR2 YFSETQ. This CDR3 region has 15 residues. The CDR3 protein is CASSLEGQGASGYTF. The DNA for the CDR3 is TGCGCCAGCAGCTTGGAGGGACAGGGGGCGTCTGGCTACACCTTC.

This sequence joins TRBV7-9 and TRBJ2-2, with TRBD1 identical over 10 bases. V lost 5 bases to trimming and J lost 5 bases; unmatched junction nucleotides: 5. This CDR3 comprises 15 residues. Germline CDR1 reads SEHNR; CDR2 reads FQNEAQ (reference sequence). The CDR3 loop reads CASSVRDRGTGELFF. In nucleotides, the CDR3 is TGTGCCAGCAGCGTCCGGGACAGGGGAACCGGGGAGCTGTTTTTT.

The CDR3 bases are TGCGCCAGCAGCTTGACGGAGAACTATGGCTACACCTTC. Translated: CASSLTENYGYTF. The chain uses TRBV5-1 and TRBJ1-2; D unresolved. The CDR3 is 13 residues long. Between the trimmed V and J ends, which lost 1 base and 2 bases, there was a span of 6 bases. Germline values: CDR1 SGHRS, CDR2 YFSETQ.

This rearrangement joins TRBV10-2 to TRBJ2-7; TRBD1 matches at 12 bases. J gave up 2 bases and V 0 bases, and 2 bases lay outside the gene matches. Germline CDR1 and CDR2: WSHSY and SAAADI. CDR3 size: 16 residues. CDR3 loop: CASSESGTGGAYEQYF. The CDR3 DNA sequence: TGCGCCAGCAGTGAGTCTGGGACAGGGGGCGCCTACGAGCAGTACTTC.

The CDR3 loop reads CASSRDRGDIQYF. CDR3 DNA: TGTGCCAGCAGTCGGGACAGGGGGGACATTCAGTACTTC. This chain uses TRBV14 with TRBJ2-4, with 11 bases fitting TRBD1. With V trimmed by 6 bases and J by 8 bases, 3 bases remained unmatched. Germline-derived CDR1 and CDR2 are SGHDN and FVKESK. This CDR3 is 13 amino acids long.